The 9 T cell receptor beta chains given below trace back to one sample, sequenced in a study of early T cells in non-severe SARS-CoV-2 infection (dated by TCRdb to about 2021). The receptor library was made with 5' RACE. Reads for this sample came from a NextSeq 500. Starting from the raw public reads, TCRdb applied fastp trimming at Q25, assembled clones with MiXCR and retained in-frame beta chains. A single entry per CDR3 protein holds the most common genes and DNA from its merged rows. The sample has some 87,000 distinct CDR3 sequences on record, roughly an eighth of them singletons. Of the sample, 1.4% falls within the top ten clones. Sequencing was done on a sample of whole blood. The receptor source for this set is an adult who was a healthcare worker with PCR-confirmed SARS-CoV-2 infection or an uninfected control (not recorded which).

This clonotype was detected only a few times. The chain combines TRBV12-5 with TRBJ2-5; D tentatively fits TRBD1 or TRBD2 (5 bases each). The V gene lost 6 bases and the J gene lost 4 bases, with 15 bases spanning the gap. Germline loops: CDR1 LGHNT, CDR2 FRNRAP. The CDR3 covers 14 residues. As DNA, the CDR3 is TGTGCTAGTGGAAGAGGATGGGACGTAGAGACCCAGTACTTC. Protein product: CASGRGWDVETQYF. Looking up the rest from reference TRBV12-5 and TRBJ2-5 gives the full variable domain: DARVTQTPRHKVTEMGQEVTMRCQPILGHNTVFWYRQTMMQGLELLAYFRNRAPLDDSGMPKDRFSAEMPDATLATLKIQPSEPRDSAVYFCASGRGWDVETQYFGPGTRLLVL.

About this clonotype: A read error is likely, as this CDR3 ends without the conserved phenylalanine or tryptophan. The J gene is TRBJ1-1, the V gene TRBV29-1, with D possibly matching TRBD1 (5 bases). The CDR3 is made up of 11 amino acids. Trimming cost V 4 bases and J 10 bases, with 13 bases left between them. CDR1 and CDR2 (germline): SQVTM, ANQGSEA. CDR3 bases: TGCAGCGTTGTAACGGACATTCGAGCTTTCCTT. This translates into CSVVTDIRAFL.

This clonotype has a handful of counts. V is TRBV11-2 and J is TRBJ2-6; unclear D gene. Trimming took 5 bases from V and 2 from J, leaving 10 bases between them. The CDR3 loop spans 15 amino acids. Per the germline V gene, CDR1 is SGHAT and CDR2 is FQNNGV. In nucleotides, the CDR3 is TGTGCCAGCAGCCCCTGGCGGACTGGGGCCAACGTCCTGACTTTC. This codes for CASSPWRTGANVLTF.

The CDR3 DNA sequence: TGTGCCAGCAGCGTGACTAGCGGCCTGGACGAGCAGTACTTC. It is translated as CASSVTSGLDEQYF. This rearrangement joins TRBV7-8 to TRBJ2-7, with 9 positions matching TRBD2. The CDR3 extends over 14 amino acids. Germline V gene lookup returns CDR1 SGHVS and CDR2 FQNEAQ. J gave up 5 bases and V 5 bases, and 7 bases lay outside the gene matches.

This clonotype was detected a few times. The CDR3: CASSNGANTGELFF. CDR3 bases: TGTGCCAGCAGTAATGGGGCGAACACCGGGGAGCTGTTTTTT. The V gene is TRBV6-1, the J gene TRBJ2-2, with D uncertain. The CDR3 runs 14 residues. The germline CDR1 and CDR2 sequences are MNHNS and SASEGT. The germline V and J ends were trimmed by 5 bases and 0 bases, with 7 bases remaining between them.

This clonotype was detected ten times or more. The chain joins TRBV12-3 or TRBV12-4 to TRBJ2-2, with D possibly being TRBD1 (6 bases). There are 15 residues in the CDR3. V shed 3 bases and J shed 3 bases, with 11 bases lying between them. CDR3 amino acids: CASSFQGLDTGELFF. CDR3 DNA sequence: TGTGCCAGCAGTTTCCAGGGGTTGGACACCGGGGAGCTGTTTTTT.

Details on this clonotype: Being one base from a much bigger clone, this may be a read error. The chain carries TRBV7-6 and TRBJ2-7; TRBD2 is a possible D gene (7 bases). This CDR3 has 15 amino acids. Germline CDR1 is SGHVS and CDR2 is FNYEAQ. The CDR3 DNA reads TGTGCCAACAGCTTACGGGGGGCTAGCTCCTACGAGCAGTACTTC. Its protein is CANSLRGASSYEQYF.

This clonotype was counted a few times. The J gene is TRBJ2-3, the V gene TRBV20-1; tentatively, D is TRBD1 (6 bases). Germline V gene data show CDR1 as DFQATT and CDR2 as SNEGSKA (reference sequence). The CDR3 is 15 amino acids. V was cut by 5 bases and J by 5 bases, with 20 bases left in between. CDR3 protein: CSAADRSSSGDTQYF. CDR3 nucleotides: TGCAGTGCTGCGGACAGATCTAGTTCAGGAGATACGCAGTATTTT.

This clonotype is medium-sized by share. This rearrangement joins TRBV7-9 to TRBJ2-7; D is unresolved. CDR3 length: 14 residues. Germline CDR1 is SEHNR and CDR2 is FQNEAQ (reference sequence). Deletions cut 5 bases from V and 2 bases from J, with 13 bases between. The CDR3 DNA sequence: TGTGCCAGCAGCCCAGAGGCGCTAGCCTACGAGCAGTACTTC. It specifies CASSPEALAYEQYF.